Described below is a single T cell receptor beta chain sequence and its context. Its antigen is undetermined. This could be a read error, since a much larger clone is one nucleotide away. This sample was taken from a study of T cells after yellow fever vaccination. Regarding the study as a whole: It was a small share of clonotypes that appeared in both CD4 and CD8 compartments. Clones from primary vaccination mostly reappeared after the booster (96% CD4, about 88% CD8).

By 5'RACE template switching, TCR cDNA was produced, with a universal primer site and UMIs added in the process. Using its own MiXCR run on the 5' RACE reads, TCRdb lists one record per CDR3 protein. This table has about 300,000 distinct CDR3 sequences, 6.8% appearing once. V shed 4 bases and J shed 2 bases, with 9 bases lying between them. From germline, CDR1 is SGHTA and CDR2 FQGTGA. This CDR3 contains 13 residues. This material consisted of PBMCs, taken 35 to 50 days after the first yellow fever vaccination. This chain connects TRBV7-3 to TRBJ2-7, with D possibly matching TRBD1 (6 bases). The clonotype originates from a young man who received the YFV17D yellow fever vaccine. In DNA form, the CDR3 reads TGTGCCAGCAGCTCGGGACAACCCTACGAGCAGTACTTC. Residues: CASSSGQPYEQYF.